This record concerns one T cell receptor beta chain sequence. This record comes from a study of blood T cell repertoires in COVID-19. The wider study: T cells, B-cell-depleted T cells, or PBMCs provided the cDNA or gDNA that served as material.

Authors' methods: Estimation of nucleated cell counts relied on the amplification of reference gene primers. Only in-frame clones appear in the TCRdb table, and some are missing; sequencing was by immunoSEQ multiplex PCR. The DNA gave D and trimming, while V, J and clone size come from that table. The sample has roughly 140,000 clones; over 80% are singletons. Germline-derived CDR1 and CDR2 are SGDLS and YYNGEE. V lost 1 base and J lost 6, with 9 bases in between. The CDR3 spans 13 residues. Sequencing was done on a sample of peripheral blood. The sequence was collected from an elderly woman with acute or convalescent COVID-19. V is TRBV9 and J is TRBJ2-3; D gene uncertain. The CDR3 protein is CASSVQPEDTQYF. CDR3 DNA: TGTGCCAGCAGCGTACAACCGGAGGATACGCAGTATTTT. The complete variable domain, with remaining parts taken from reference TRBV9 and TRBJ2-3, reads DSGVTQTPKHLITATGQRVTLRCSPRSGDLSVYWYQQSLDQGLQFLIQYYNGEERAKGNILERFSAQQFPDLHSELNLSSLELGDSALYFCASSVQPEDTQYFGPGTRLTVL.